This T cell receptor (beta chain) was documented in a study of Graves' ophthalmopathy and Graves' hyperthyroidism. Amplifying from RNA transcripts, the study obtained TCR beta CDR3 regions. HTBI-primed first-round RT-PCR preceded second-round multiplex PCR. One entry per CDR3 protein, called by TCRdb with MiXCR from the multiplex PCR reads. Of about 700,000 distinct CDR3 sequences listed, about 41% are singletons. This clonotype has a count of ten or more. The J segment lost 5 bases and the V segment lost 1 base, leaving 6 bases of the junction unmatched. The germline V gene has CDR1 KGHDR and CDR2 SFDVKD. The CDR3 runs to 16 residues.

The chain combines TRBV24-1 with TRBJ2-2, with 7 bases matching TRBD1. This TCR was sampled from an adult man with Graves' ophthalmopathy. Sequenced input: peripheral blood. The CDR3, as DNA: TGTGCCACCAGTGATTTTGAGGGACAGTTAACCGGGGAGCTGTTTTTT. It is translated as CATSDFEGQLTGELFF.